Below, 5 T cell receptor beta chains from the same sample are listed, as sequenced in a study of blood T cells in healthy people across ages. A J-beta primer mix and a sample-barcoded 5' primer were used in a second PCR of roughly 6 to 11 cycles. TCRdb re-called the 5' RACE reads through MiXCR, storing one row per CDR3 protein. The top ten clones hold 17% of a sample with approximately 810,000 distinct CDR3 sequences, around 30% of them seen once. Material: blood. The receptors derive from an elderly woman in good health.

This clonotype showed up many times. J is TRBJ1-2 and V is TRBV7-9; D gene uncertain. CDR1 and CDR2 from the germline V gene are SEHNR and FQNEAQ (reference sequence). V gave up 2 bases and J gave up 8 bases, with 18 bases separating them. The CDR3 has 15 residues. The DNA of the CDR3 is TGTGCCAGCAGCTTAAGTACTCCGATTCTTTTGGGCTACACCTTC. The encoded protein is CASSLSTPILLGYTF.

The chain links TRBV7-3 to TRBJ2-5, with a tentative D call TRBD2 (6 bases). Deletions cut 5 bases from V and 5 bases from J, with 21 bases between. CDR1 is SGHTA, CDR2 FQGTGA, per germline. CDR3 length equals 16 residues. CDR3 in amino acids: CASSPKGRGYGETQYF. Here the CDR3 DNA reads TGTGCCAGCAGCCCCAAGGGGCGGGGATACGGGGAGACCCAGTACTTC.

This chain links TRBV29-1 with TRBJ1-1; D remains ambiguous. Germline V gene lookup returns CDR1 SQVTM and CDR2 ANQGSEA. The germline V and J ends were trimmed by 0 bases and 0 bases, with 2 bases remaining between them. The CDR3 extends over 12 amino acids. CDR3 DNA sequence: TGCAGCGTTGAAGAGGTGAACACTGAAGCTTTCTTT. Translating gives CSVEEVNTEAFF.

This clonotype turned up a few times. CDR3 sequence: CASSPLLRRQGGEQYF. CDR3 nucleotides: TGTGCCAGCAGCCCTCTCCTTAGGCGTCAAGGGGGTGAGCAGTACTTC. The chain recombines TRBV7-6 with TRBJ2-5, with a possible D match to TRBD1 (6 bases). Trimming left V 5 bases short and J 11 bases short, with 27 bases between. CDR1 and CDR2 (germline): SGHVS, FNYEAQ. The CDR3 sequence is 16 residues long.

With respect to this clonotype: With a much larger clone just one base away, this may be a read error. This chain uses TRBV27 with TRBJ2-1; 8 nucleotides agree with TRBD1. This CDR3 is built from 17 residues. Looked up from germline, CDR1 is MNHEY and CDR2 is SMNVEV (reference sequence). With V trimmed by 5 bases and J by 8 bases, 17 bases remained unmatched. CDR3 bases: TGTGCCAGCAGTCCAAAGCTGAGACAGGGGTGGATCGATGAGCAGTTCTTC. This gives the protein CASSPKLRQGWIDEQFF.